Listed below are T cell receptor beta chains from one sample, sequenced in a study of OX40 agonist ivuxolimab in advanced cancers. The data were produced by immunoSEQ multiplex PCR, yet TCRdb's version contains in-frame clones alone and is incomplete. The sample lists 65,000 to 80,000 clones, 85% to 90% seen once, with 0.68% in the top ten. The source was CD4+ or CD8+ T cells sorted from blood, collected in a trial of the OX40 agonist ivuxolimab. The source of these receptors is an adult with an advanced solid tumor such as melanoma, head and neck, liver or kidney cancer. The CDR3 runs from the conserved cysteine through the conserved F or W. The D gene is left open where the match is weak. Clone size, where shown, is once, few, many, or a class for clones that have expanded.

v_call,j_call,d_call,clone_size,cdr3_length,cdr3_nt,cdr3_aa
TRBV4-2,TRBJ2-7,.,.,16,TGTGCCAGCAGCCAAGATTGGGTGGCGTCCCCTTACGAGCAGTACTTC,CASSQDWVASPYEQYF
TRBV6-1,TRBJ1-1,.,.,11,TGTGCCAGCAGTTATAGGGCGGAAGCTTTCTTT,CASSYRAEAFF
TRBV11-2,TRBJ2-3,.,.,16,TGTGCCAGCAGCTCCCCAGGGGGGCCTGGGACAGATACGCAGTATTTT,CASSSPGGPGTDTQYF
TRBV7-9,TRBJ1-6,.,.,14,TGTGCCAGCAGCTACGACACCGATAATTCACCCCTCCACTTT,CASSYDTDNSPLHF
TRBV27,TRBJ1-6,TRBD1,.,17,TGTGCCAGCAGTTTACGGACAGGTAGCTCCTATAATTCACCCCTCCACTTT,CASSLRTGSSYNSPLHF
TRBV5-1,TRBJ1-5,.,once,13,TGCGCCAGCAGCATGGCCCTTAATCAGCCCCAGCATTTT,CASSMALNQPQHF
TRBV9,TRBJ2-5,TRBD2,.,16,TGTGCCAGCAGCGTATGGGAGGGGCAGTCGAGGGAGACCCAGTACTTC,CASSVWEGQSRETQYF
TRBV5-4,TRBJ2-3,TRBD2,once,15,TGTGCCAGCAGACCTAGTCGGGGAGGGGTTAATACGCAGTATTTT,CASRPSRGGVNTQYF
TRBV2,TRBJ1-3,.,.,12,TGTGCCAGCCATGGGGCTGGAAACACCATATATTTT,CASHGAGNTIYF
TRBV19,TRBJ2-2,.,.,16,TGTGCCAGTAGTCGCTTCACAGGGACGAACACCGGGGAGCTGTTTTTT,CASSRFTGTNTGELFF
TRBV2,TRBJ1-1,.,.,13,TGTGCCAGCAGTGACAGCCCGAACACTGAAGCTTTCTTT,CASSDSPNTEAFF
TRBV5-1,TRBJ1-1,TRBD1,.,13,TGCGCCAGCAGCGAACAGGGGGGCACTGAAGCTTTCTTT,CASSEQGGTEAFF
TRBV4-3,TRBJ1-3,.,once,17,TGCGCCAGCAGCCAAACCCCGGGACCCATGTCCGGAAACACCATATATTTT,CASSQTPGPMSGNTIYF
TRBV29-1,TRBJ1-5,.,few,13,TGCAGCGTTGGAAGCCAGATCAATCAGCCCCAGCATTTT,CSVGSQINQPQHF
TRBV9,TRBJ2-7,.,.,14,TGTGCCAGCAGCTCGAGGGGCGGAGCCTACGAGCAGTACTTC,CASSSRGGAYEQYF
TRBV28,TRBJ1-1,.,.,13,TGTGCCAGTGAGCGGGGCAGATTAACTGAAGCTTTCTTT,CASERGRLTEAFF
TRBV7-2,TRBJ1-6,.,.,16,TGTGCCAGCAGCCCGTCCAGGGGAGCCTATAATTCACCCCTCCACTTT,CASSPSRGAYNSPLHF
TRBV6-5,TRBJ2-3,.,.,15,TGTGCCAGCAGTTACTCTGCGGCTAGCACAGATACGCAGTATTTT,CASSYSAASTDTQYF
TRBV11-3,TRBJ2-3,TRBD2,.,16,TGTGCCAGCAGACTAGCGGGGGGGATAAGCACAGATACGCAGTATTTT,CASRLAGGISTDTQYF
TRBV7-7,TRBJ2-6,.,.,13,TGTGCTAGCAGCCCCGCCGGGGGCAACGTCCTGACTTTC,CASSPAGGNVLTF
TRBV19,TRBJ1-5,TRBD1,.,17,TGTGCCAGTAGTAACCCCCCCGGGACAGGCGGCAATCAGCCCCAGCATTTT,CASSNPPGTGGNQPQHF
TRBV7-9,TRBJ2-5,TRBD1,.,13,TGTGCCAGCAGCAGACAGGGAAAAGAGACCCAGTACTTC,CASSRQGKETQYF
TRBV7-3,TRBJ2-1,TRBD1,.,14,TGTGCCAGCAGTCCAGGGGGCTCCTACAATGAGCAGTTCTTC,CASSPGGSYNEQFF
TRBV5-4,TRBJ1-5,.,.,16,TGTGCCAGCAGCTTGGGGGGGCCGGATAGCAATCAGCCCCAGCATTTT,CASSLGGPDSNQPQHF
TRBV4-3,TRBJ1-5,.,.,15,TGCGCCAGCAGCCAAGGCCCAGGGGATTATCAGCCCCAGCATTTT,CASSQGPGDYQPQHF
TRBV11-2,TRBJ2-7,.,.,16,TGTGCCAGCAGCCCAGGATTGGGCAGGGAGGCCTACGAGCAGTACTTC,CASSPGLGREAYEQYF
TRBV5-1,TRBJ2-5,TRBD2,few,16,TGCGCCAGCAGCTTCGGGACTAGCGGGGCCCAAGAGACCCAGTACTTC,CASSFGTSGAQETQYF
TRBV7-2,TRBJ2-3,.,.,15,TGTGCCAGCAGCTTAGCGGGGGGGCCTGAAGATACGCAGTATTTT,CASSLAGGPEDTQYF
TRBV5-1,TRBJ2-5,.,.,11,TGCGCCAGCAGCTTTGACGAGACCCAATACTTC,CASSFDETQYF
TRBV5-1,TRBJ2-2,TRBD1,.,15,TGCGCCAGCAGCCCAGGGGGCGCATGGGTCGGGGAGCTGTTTTTT,CASSPGGAWVGELFF
TRBV15,TRBJ1-4,TRBD1,.,17,TGTGCCACCAGCAGAGGCCTCTCCGGGACAGGGTCTGAAAAACTGTTTTTT,CATSRGLSGTGSEKLFF
TRBV2,TRBJ1-2,.,.,15,TGTGCCAGCAGTGTGACACCGGAGACTCATTATGGCTACACCTTC,CASSVTPETHYGYTF
TRBV19,TRBJ1-6,.,.,15,TGTGCCAGTAAAAGGCGCAGGGCCGAGAATTCACCCCTCCACTTT,CASKRRRAENSPLHF
TRBV11-2,TRBJ1-1,.,.,16,TGTGCCAGCAGCACCGAGGGACGGGGGACGAACACTGAAGCTTTCTTT,CASSTEGRGTNTEAFF
TRBV7-2,TRBJ2-7,.,.,14,TGTGCCAGCAGTCTAGTGGGCTCAGCCTACGAGCAGTACTTC,CASSLVGSAYEQYF
TRBV29-1,TRBJ1-1,.,.,12,TGCAGCGTTCAAGGGGTGGACACTGAAGCTTTCTTT,CSVQGVDTEAFF
TRBV29-1,TRBJ2-1,.,.,15,TGCAGCGTTGATCACCCGGGACTGAGATACAATGAGCAGTTCTTC,CSVDHPGLRYNEQFF
TRBV7-9,TRBJ1-5,.,few,13,TGTGCCAGCAGTTTTAGCCAGAATCAGCCCCAGCATTTT,CASSFSQNQPQHF